These 12 T cell receptor beta chains were sequenced from one sample in a study of cytotoxic CD8 clonotypes in ibrutinib-treated CLL. Here immunoSEQ multiplex PCR was the method, and the copy in TCRdb shows in-frame clones only, minus some. The repertoire holds approximately 92,000 clones, with 77% as singletons. Here the sequenced sample was PBMCs, taken after 24 months of ibrutinib treatment. These TCRs come from a human donor with chronic lymphocytic leukemia.

The CDR3 sequence: CASSSPGTGAEQYF. The CDR3 nucleotides read TGTGCCAGCAGCTCCCCAGGGACAGGAGCCGAGCAGTACTTC. This sequence joins TRBV7-9 and TRBJ2-7; 8 bases map to TRBD1. The V gene end was trimmed by 4 bases and the J gene end by 6 bases; junction bases not matched to a gene: 8. CDR3 length equals 14 residues. Germline CDR1 and CDR2: SEHNR and FQNEAQ (reference sequence).

The chain uses TRBV7-2 and TRBJ1-1, with D unclear. Germline CDR1 and CDR2: SGHTA and FQGNSA. The CDR3 has 16 amino acids. Trimming left V 8 bases short and J 1 base short, with 20 bases between. The CDR3 reads CASLSITARGNTEAFF. For the CDR3, the DNA is TGTGCCAGCCTTAGTATCACGGCGCGGGGGAACACTGAAGCTTTCTTT. Supplemented by reference TRBV7-2 and TRBJ1-1, the full variable domain reads GAGVSQSPSNKVTEKGKDVELRCDPISGHTALYWYRQSLGQGLEFLIYFQGNSAPDKSGLPSDRFSAERTGGSVSTLTIQRTQQEDSAVYLCASLSITARGNTEAFFGQGTRLTVV.

V is TRBV28 and J is TRBJ2-1; 7 bases align to TRBD2. Germline loops: CDR1 MDHEN, CDR2 SYDVKM. This CDR3 has 15 residues. V shed 6 bases, J shed 5 bases, and the junction held 10 bases outside the gene matches. The CDR3 coding sequence is TGTGCCAGCAGCCAACTAGCGTCCAACCACAATGAGCAGTTCTTC. This codes for CASSQLASNHNEQFF.

The gene calls are TRBV5-8 and TRBJ1-3, with TRBD1 matching 9 bases. After removal of 6 bases from V and 2 bases from J, the junction contained 3 bases not matched to a gene. Per the germline V gene, CDR1 is SGHTS and CDR2 is YDEGEE. This CDR3 is built from 14 residues. The CDR3 region has the DNA TGTGCCAGCATCCGGGACAGGGCTGGAAACACCATATATTTT. This encodes CASIRDRAGNTIYF.

J is TRBJ1-2 and V is TRBV19, with TRBD1 matching 8 bases. Per germline, CDR1 LNHDA and CDR2 SQIVND (reference sequence). The J segment lost 6 bases and the V segment lost 3 bases, leaving 6 bases of the junction unmatched. This CDR3 has 14 amino acids. CDR3 DNA sequence: TGTGCCAGTAGTATGGGACAGGTGGTGGATGGCTACACCTTC. It specifies CASSMGQVVDGYTF.

This clone has a single count. Other DNA sequences of this sample code for an identical CDR3. The chain recombines TRBV2 with TRBJ2-2, with D perhaps matching TRBD1 (5 bases). CDR1 and CDR2 from the germline V gene are SNHLY and FYNNEI. V lost 5 bases, J lost 0 bases, and 7 bases lay in between. The CDR3 length is 14 residues. CDR3 region: CASSPRANTGELFF. The CDR3 nucleotides are TGTGCCAGCAGTCCCAGGGCGAACACCGGGGAGCTGTTTTTT.

This chain uses TRBV2 with TRBJ2-2; D could derive from TRBD1 or TRBD2 (5 bases each). Germline V gene lookup returns CDR1 SNHLY and CDR2 FYNNEI. The CDR3 totals 14 residues. V lost 6 bases and J 0 bases, leaving 8 bases between the germline ends. Here the CDR3 DNA reads TGTGCCAGCAGGGGACGGACGAACACCGGGGAGCTGTTTTTT. It is translated as CASRGRTNTGELFF.

This clone came up a few times. The chain carries TRBV5-5 and TRBJ1-6; weak D call: TRBD1 (5 bases). The CDR3 is 15 amino acids. V dropped 0 bases and J dropped 7 bases, with 11 bases sitting between them. CDR1 is SGHKS and CDR2 is YYEKEE in the germline V gene (reference sequence). The chain's CDR3 is CASSLGGHDNSPLHF. CDR3 bases: TGTGCCAGCAGCTTGGGTGGACATGACAATTCACCCCTCCACTTT.

The J gene is TRBJ1-2, the V gene TRBV19; 7 bases align to TRBD1. The CDR3 length is 15 residues. Germline V gene data show CDR1 as LNHDA and CDR2 as SQIVND (reference sequence). J lost 3 bases, V lost 3 bases, and 7 bases had no gene match. DNA for the CDR3: TGTGCCAGTAGTATCTCCGGACAGGCGCACTATGGCTACACCTTC. Amino acid sequence: CASSISGQAHYGYTF.

V and J are TRBV15 and TRBJ1-5, with 11 positions matching TRBD1. CDR3 length: 16 residues. Germline V gene lookup returns CDR1 LNHNV and CDR2 YYDKDF (reference sequence). The V gene end was trimmed by 5 bases and the J gene end by 7 bases; junction bases not matched to a gene: 10. The CDR3 is CATSGRTGGAGQPQHF. The DNA of the CDR3 is TGTGCCACCAGCGGGCGGACAGGGGGCGCGGGGCAGCCCCAGCATTTT.

V usage is TRBV6-5 and J usage is TRBJ1-1, with a tentative D call TRBD1 (5 bases). The V end was cut by 1 base, the J end by 1 base, with 7 bases between. From germline, CDR1 is MNHEY and CDR2 SVGAGI. This CDR3 is built from 14 residues. The CDR3 here is CASSYLGTNTEAFF. In DNA, the CDR3 is TGTGCCAGCAGTTACTTAGGGACGAACACTGAAGCTTTCTTT.

V usage is TRBV27 and J usage is TRBJ1-5, with D unresolved. This CDR3 is 17 amino acids long. Trimming removed 4 bases at V and 3 bases at J, with 19 bases between. Germline CDR1 and CDR2: MNHEY and SMNVEV (reference sequence). The CDR3 spells CASSSKIGGRVNQPQHF. CDR3 nucleotides: TGTGCCAGCAGTTCTAAGATTGGAGGGAGGGTCAATCAGCCCCAGCATTTT.